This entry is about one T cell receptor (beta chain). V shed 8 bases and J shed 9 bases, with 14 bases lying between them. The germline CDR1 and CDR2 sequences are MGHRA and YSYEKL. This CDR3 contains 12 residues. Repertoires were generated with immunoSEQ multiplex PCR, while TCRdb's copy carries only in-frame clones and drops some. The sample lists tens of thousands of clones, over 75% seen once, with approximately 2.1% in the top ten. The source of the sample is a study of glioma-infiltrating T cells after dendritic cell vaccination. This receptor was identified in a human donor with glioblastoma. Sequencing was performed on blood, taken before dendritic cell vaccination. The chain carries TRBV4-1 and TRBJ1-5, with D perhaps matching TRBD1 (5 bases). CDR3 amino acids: CASSNRGGPQHF. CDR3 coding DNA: TGCGCCAGCTCCAACCGCGGGGGGCCCCAGCATTTT.